This passage covers 23 T cell receptor beta chains from one sample sequenced in a study of cytomegalovirus exposure and HLA in healthy donors. PCR used 60 Vbeta primers and 13 Jbeta primers. Profiling relied on immunoSEQ multiplex PCR, and the TCRdb table lists in-frame clones only, not all of them. The repertoire consists of 110,000 or so clones, with around 81% occurring once and the leading ten covering around 2.2%. Sequencing was carried out using PBMCs. The receptors come from a woman between 25 and 40 years old in good health and CMV-seronegative.

The chain employs TRBV7-3 and TRBJ2-3; 7 bases agree with TRBD2. Germline V gene data show CDR1 as SGHTA and CDR2 as FQGTGA. V trimming: 3 bases; J trimming: 2 bases; junction bases outside the gene matches: 2. This CDR3 region has 14 residues. The CDR3 reads CASSLGTTTDTQYF. The CDR3 nucleotides are TGTGCCAGCAGCTTGGGGACTACCACAGATACGCAGTATTTT.

The chain carries TRBV28 and TRBJ2-7; D not resolved. Between the trimmed V and J ends, which lost 8 bases and 0 bases, there was a span of 8 bases. Germline V CDR1 and CDR2: MDHEN, SYDVKM. This CDR3 is built from 12 residues. CDR3 region: CASRSSSYEQYF. DNA of the CDR3: TGTGCCAGCCGATCTAGCTCCTACGAGCAGTACTTC.

This chain uses TRBV11-2 with TRBJ1-2; 7 nucleotides line up with TRBD1. Germline CDR1 and CDR2: SGHAT and FQNNGV. The junction had 11 bases not matched to a gene; V was cut back by 3 bases and J by 7 bases. CDR3 length equals 15 residues. The CDR3 loop reads CASSLGPTGVGGYTF. The CDR3 DNA follows: TGTGCCAGCAGCTTGGGCCCCACAGGGGTTGGTGGCTACACCTTC.

The rearrangement joins TRBV15 to TRBJ2-7; 9 nucleotides agree with TRBD1. There are 16 residues in the CDR3. J was trimmed by 2 bases and V by 3 bases; bases with no gene match: 8. The germline V gene encodes CDR1 LNHNV and CDR2 YYDKDF (reference sequence). The CDR3 DNA reads TGTGCCACCAGCAGGAACAGGGGGCTGATTCCCTACGAGCAGTACTTC. This codes for CATSRNRGLIPYEQYF. The full variable domain, its missing parts supplied by reference TRBV15 and TRBJ2-7, is DAMVIQNPRYQVTQFGKPVTLSCSQTLNHNVMYWYQQKSSQAPKLLFHYYDKDFNNEADTPDNFQSRRPNTSFCFLDIRSPGLGDTAMYLCATSRNRGLIPYEQYFGPGTRLTVT.

The V and J genes are TRBV4-2 and TRBJ2-2; maybe TRBD2 (5 bases). The CDR3 has 15 residues. Germline values: CDR1 LGHNA, CDR2 YNFKEQ. V was trimmed by 0 bases and J by 3 bases, leaving 8 bases between them. In nucleotides, the CDR3 is TGTGCCAGCAGCCAAGATACGGGGTACACCGGGGAGCTGTTTTTT. Protein sequence: CASSQDTGYTGELFF.

V is TRBV6-4 and J is TRBJ2-2; maybe TRBD2 (6 bases). Germline V gene data show CDR1 as MRHNA and CDR2 as SNTAGT. Between the trimmed V and J ends, which lost 6 bases and 5 bases, there was a span of 10 bases. This CDR3 is 13 amino acids long. CDR3 amino acids: CASSNGGTGELFF. CDR3 DNA sequence: TGTGCCAGCAGCAACGGGGGAACCGGGGAGCTGTTTTTT.

The chain employs TRBV29-1 and TRBJ2-5; D is perhaps TRBD2 (5 bases). Germline CDR1 reads SQVTM; CDR2 reads ANQGSEA. The V and J ends lost 7 bases and 5 bases respectively, with 14 bases between them. The CDR3 length is 12 residues. The CDR3 is CSAGLLEETQYF. For the CDR3, the DNA is TGCAGCGCAGGACTCCTAGAGGAGACCCAGTACTTC.

The rearrangement links TRBV5-1 to TRBJ2-1; 9 bases match TRBD2. Trimming removed 4 bases from V and 5 bases from J; junction bases left unmatched: 7. In germline, CDR1 is SGHRS, CDR2 YFSETQ. The CDR3 consists of 15 residues. In DNA, the CDR3 is TGCGCCAGCAGCCCCTTAGCGGGAGTGGACAATGAGCAGTTCTTC. It translates to CASSPLAGVDNEQFF.

The gene calls are TRBV11-1 and TRBJ1-5; a possible D gene is TRBD1 (5 bases). Germline V gene sequence: CDR1 SGHAT, CDR2 FQDESV (reference sequence). Trimming left V 1 base short and J 9 bases short, with 16 bases between. The CDR3 consists of 15 residues. CDR3 loop: CASSLDSGGTWPQHF. CDR3 nucleotide sequence: TGTGCCAGCAGCTTAGATAGCGGGGGTACATGGCCCCAGCATTTT. Combining the CDR3 with reference TRBV11-1 and TRBJ1-5 gives the whole variable domain EAEVAQSPRYKITEKSQAVAFWCDPISGHATLYWYRQILGQGPELLVQFQDESVVDDSQLPKDRFSAERLKGVDSTLKIQPAELGDSAMYLCASSLDSGGTWPQHFGDGTRLSIL.

The chain uses TRBV4-1 and TRBJ2-1, with 10 bases matching TRBD2. In germline, CDR1 is MGHRA, CDR2 YSYEKL. Trimming at V came to 8 bases and at J to 6 bases, leaving 7 bases not matched to a gene. CDR3 length: 14 residues. This chain's CDR3 is CASGVLAGLNEQFF. The CDR3 DNA reads TGCGCCAGCGGGGTACTAGCGGGACTCAATGAGCAGTTCTTC.

This clone showed up just once. The V gene is TRBV7-9, the J gene TRBJ2-7, with 14 bases matching TRBD2. CDR3 length: 16 residues. After removal of 5 bases from V and 7 bases from J, the junction contained 10 bases not matched to a gene. In germline, CDR1 is SEHNR, CDR2 FQNEAQ (reference sequence). The CDR3 loop is CASSRSGTSGSWEQYF. CDR3 in DNA: TGTGCCAGCAGCCGGTCCGGGACTAGCGGGAGTTGGGAGCAGTACTTC.

This clone turned up a few times. One junction end does not reproduce the germline sequence, and a read error may be involved. The V and J genes are TRBV6-1 and TRBJ2-1, with TRBD2 matching over 7 bases. Germline values: CDR1 MNHNS, CDR2 SASEGT. This CDR3 contains 15 residues. The chain's CDR3 is CAISSPSGRPDEQFF. The DNA of the CDR3 is TGTGCCATCAGTAGTCCTAGCGGACGACCTGATGAGCAGTTCTTC.

CDR3 loop: CASRRADTQYF. The CDR3 nucleotides read TGTGCCAGCAGGAGGGCAGATACGCAGTATTTT. J is TRBJ2-3 and V is TRBV6-6, with a tentative D call TRBD2 (5 bases). This CDR3 is 11 amino acids long. V gave up 6 bases and J gave up 4 bases, with 5 bases separating them. Germline-derived CDR1 and CDR2 are MNHNY and SVGAGI (reference sequence).

The rearrangement uses TRBV6-5 and TRBJ2-7; TRBD1 matches 10 bases. Germline assignment: CDR1 MNHEY and CDR2 SVGAGI. Germline trimming cut 7 bases from V and 4 bases from J; bases unmatched to any gene: 7. The CDR3 contains 14 residues. The CDR3 DNA reads as TGTGCCAGCATACCCAGACAGGGGGCGTACGAGCAGTACTTC. Its translation is CASIPRQGAYEQYF.

This clone was seen a few times. The chain couples TRBV7-8 to TRBJ2-3, with 10 bases that match TRBD2. The CDR3 loop spans 16 amino acids. Per the germline V gene, CDR1 is SGHVS and CDR2 is FQNEAQ. The junction had 3 bases not matched to a gene; V was cut back by 1 base and J by 2 bases. The CDR3 here is CASSLVGTSDTDTQYF. CDR3 in DNA: TGTGCCAGCAGCTTAGTTGGGACTAGCGACACAGATACGCAGTATTTT.

The chain joins TRBV7-9 to TRBJ1-3; 7 bases line up with TRBD1. The CDR3 has 13 residues. The junction had 6 bases not matched to a gene; V was cut back by 5 bases and J by 8 bases. The germline gives CDR1 SEHNR, CDR2 FQNEAQ (reference sequence). The CDR3 bases are TGTGCCAGCAGCAAGACAGGGCTTGACACCATATATTTT. Encoded protein: CASSKTGLDTIYF.

The V gene is TRBV28, the J gene TRBJ2-7; 8 bases are shared with TRBD2. The CDR3 covers 19 residues. CDR1 MDHEN and CDR2 SYDVKM come from the germline V gene. J lost 1 base, V lost 5 bases, and 19 bases had no gene match. The CDR3 DNA reads TGTGCCAGCAGTATCTACTATGCCGGGAGGGCCATTAGGTCCTACGAGCAGTACTTC. Translation gives CASSIYYAGRAIRSYEQYF.

V and J are TRBV4-1 and TRBJ2-2; 7 nucleotides agree with TRBD1. Germline CDR1 reads MGHRA; CDR2 reads YSYEKL. The CDR3 totals 15 residues. The V gene end was trimmed by 4 bases and the J gene end by 4 bases; junction bases not matched to a gene: 6. The CDR3 nucleotides read TGCGCCAGCAGCCCCACAGGGGTGGGCACCGGGGAGCTGTTTTTT. Amino acid sequence: CASSPTGVGTGELFF.

V and J are TRBV4-1 and TRBJ2-7, with 7 bases lining up with TRBD1. Germline lookup yields CDR1 MGHRA and CDR2 YSYEKL. J gave up 2 bases and V 4 bases, and 8 bases lay outside the gene matches. CDR3 length: 15 amino acids. Written as DNA, the CDR3 is TGCGCCAGCAGCCGCCTGACAGGGATTCCCTACGAGCAGTACTTC. This translates into CASSRLTGIPYEQYF.

This chain uses TRBV10-3 with TRBJ2-2; no clear D gene. The CDR3 spans 17 residues. In germline, CDR1 is ENHRY, CDR2 SYGVKD. V lost 1 base and J lost 0, with 12 bases in between. The CDR3: CAISELRSDPNTGELFF. CDR3 nucleotides: TGTGCCATCAGTGAGTTGCGGTCAGATCCGAACACCGGGGAGCTGTTTTTT.

This sequence joins TRBV11-2 and TRBJ1-3; D is ambiguous. Per germline, CDR1 SGHAT and CDR2 FQNNGV. V was cut by 6 bases and J by 0 bases, with 6 bases left in between. The CDR3 runs 13 residues. The CDR3 loop is CASRSGSGNTIYF. CDR3 DNA: TGTGCCAGCAGGTCGGGCTCTGGAAACACCATATATTTT. Complete variable domain (other parts from reference TRBV11-2 and TRBJ1-3): EAGVAQSPRYKIIEKRQSVAFWCNPISGHATLYWYQQILGQGPKLLIQFQNNGVVDDSQLPKDRFSAERLKGVDSTLKIQPAKLEDSAVYLCASRSGSGNTIYFGEGSWLTVV.

As regards this clone: One junction end does not reproduce the germline sequence, and a read error may be involved. In nucleotides, the CDR3 is TGTGCTAGCAGCCTACGGGGCGGGAGTGGGGAGACCCAGTACTTC. It translates to CASSLRGGSGETQYF. V and J are TRBV7-7 and TRBJ2-5; 7 bases match TRBD2. This CDR3 spans 15 amino acids. Looked up from germline, CDR1 is SSHAT and CDR2 is FNYEAQ (reference sequence).

The chain uses TRBV30 and TRBJ1-1; tentatively, D is TRBD1 (5 bases). Germline CDR1 is GTSNPN and CDR2 is SVGIG (reference sequence). V was clipped by 4 bases and J by 4 bases, with 13 bases between them. The CDR3 totals 13 residues. The CDR3 loop reads CAWNRQRGTEAFF. The CDR3 DNA reads TGTGCCTGGAACAGACAGCGAGGCACTGAAGCTTTCTTT.